This T cell receptor beta chain came from a study of T cells after posttransplantation cyclophosphamide. Broader study findings: TRB overlap between skin or GI tissue T cells and blood was limited.

Method: immunoSEQ multiplex PCR; TCRdb's copy keeps in-frame clones and lacks some. The data list 30,000 or so clones, none observed once; around 2.5% falls to the top ten. In its sample, this clone was seen many times. Antigen: not known. The germline V gene has CDR1 SGHRS and CDR2 YFSETQ. Trimming removed 8 bases from V and 3 bases from J, with 18 bases in between. The CDR3 spans 14 residues. The related graft donor's blood sample was taken on the day of bone marrow donation. The chain employs TRBV5-1 and TRBJ2-7; D perhaps matches TRBD2 (7 bases). This receptor was obtained from a woman aged 60 to 75 in good health, CMV-negative, and a related stem cell transplant donor. Sequencing was performed on PBMCs. CDR3 coding DNA: TGCGCCAGTCGAGGGGGTAGCGGGTACTACGAGCAGTACTTC. This codes for CASRGGSGYYEQYF.